This TCR beta chain originates from a study of T-cell memory formation after mild COVID-19. Overall study: TCR clusters mostly belonged to single donors.

This CDR3 has 13 residues. The V gene lost 8 bases and the J gene lost 3 bases, with 13 bases spanning the gap. Germline V lookup: CDR1 MGHDK, CDR2 SYGVNS. In TCRdb, the 5' RACE reads were re-called with MiXCR into one record per CDR3 protein. The repertoire holds 500,000 to 550,000 distinct CDR3 sequences, with roughly 22% as singletons. The V gene is TRBV25-1, the J gene TRBJ1-1, with D tentatively TRBD1 (6 bases). The receptor was derived from an adult woman who had mild COVID-19 (a few samples of this study predate the infection). Cell type and time point are not known. The sample consisted of PBMCs or a T cell subset sorted from them (not recorded which). Here the CDR3 reads CASALGGYTEAFF. The CDR3 DNA follows: TGTGCCAGCGCCCTAGGGGGGTACACTGAAGCTTTCTTT.